These T cell receptor beta chains were read from a single sample in a study of CD8+CD57+ T cells in acquired aplastic anemia. MiXCR, run by TCRdb on the reads, gives a single entry per CDR3 protein. Among 400,000 to 500,000 distinct CDR3 sequences listed, around 72% were seen once. Sequenced: sorted CD4+, CD8+, or CD8+CD57+ T cells (not recorded which) from PBMCs. The receptors here all came from a human donor in good health, serving as a control. Both conserved end residues are part of each CDR3.

j_gene	v_gene	CDR3aa
TRBJ2-3	TRBV7-9	CASSSGQTSITDTQYF
TRBJ1-1	TRBV5-1	CASSRQGQADTEAFF
TRBJ1-5	TRBV2	CATSLARTQPPHF
TRBJ1-2	TRBV20-1	CSAGGGTHDYTF
TRBJ1-6	TRBV11-2	CASSPQQGALHF
TRBJ2-7	TRBV9	CASSGSILGASEQYF
TRBJ2-5	TRBV7-9	CASSLTTRGGRGETQYF
TRBJ1-2	TRBV5-1	CASRVTGSHSGYTF
TRBJ1-2	TRBV2	CASSARQGGIDYTF
TRBJ1-1	TRBV5-1	CASSPTSEASF
TRBJ2-7	TRBV11-3	CASSLGEDTYEQYF
TRBJ2-1	TRBV19	CASSIFGRANTEQFF
TRBJ1-1	TRBV19	CASSMGRAQVADTEAFF
TRBJ1-1	TRBV29-1	CSAHRRGQNTEAIF
TRBJ2-7	TRBV7-2	CASSYPADRYRNEF
TRBJ2-7	TRBV7-2	CASTITVPNSHHHF
TRBJ1-2	TRBV7-9	CASSVPGADDDGYTF
TRBJ2-1	TRBV7-2	CASSQAGGADTEQFF
TRBJ1-2	TRBV27	CASSFRVSDYGYTF
TRBJ1-2	TRBV6-6	CASRVTEIYGYTF
TRBJ1-2	TRBV6-5	CASSSQGRYGYTF
TRBJ2-1	TRBV7-9	CASSTGQGGEQFF
TRBJ1-2	TRBV12-3/TRBV12-4	CASSSGLYGYTF
TRBJ2-5	TRBV20-1	CSARQGREETQYF
TRBJ1-3	TRBV10-1	CASSEAPSGTIYF
TRBJ1-2	TRBV7-6	CASSFGVNYGYTF
TRBJ2-7	TRBV20-1	CSARSGYSNHEQYF
TRBJ2-5	TRBV12-3/TRBV12-4	CASSTPNREETQYF
TRBJ1-4	TRBV7-2	CASRLACTWELFF
TRBJ2-7	TRBV20-1	CSARDPRRGPYEQYF
TRBJ2-5	TRBV30	CARSSGPLKYF
TRBJ2-7	TRBV3-1	CASSQTGAVGEQYF
TRBJ1-6	TRBV9	CASSLGPRVNSTVHF
TRBJ1-5	TRBV12-3/TRBV12-4	CASSRGAGNQPQHF
TRBJ2-3	TRBV19	CASSLGGIGTTDTQYF
TRBJ1-2	TRBV2	CASNVGQGGGYTF
TRBJ2-6	TRBV19	CASSDRGPGANVLTF
TRBJ2-3	TRBV20-1	CSASWRSSYTDTQYF
TRBJ1-1	TRBV6-5	CASSSVRRTTEAFF
TRBJ2-6	TRBV7-2	CASSLTGTGANVLTF
TRBJ1-5	TRBV2	CASSLRGGTTHF
TRBJ2-6	TRBV6-1	CASSVDRVYSGANVLTF
TRBJ2-1	TRBV20-1	CSARDLRTANNEQFF
TRBJ2-5	TRBV7-2	CASSQGYGNTEAF
TRBJ1-2	TRBV7-2	CASSETGIDYTF
TRBJ1-6	TRBV5-6	CASSLEVQALLPLHF
TRBJ1-2	TRBV4-1	CASSQEWGQMRGYTF
TRBJ2-5	TRBV9	CASSVGTGGWQETQYF
TRBJ2-7	TRBV29-1	CSIRDGGSYEQYF
TRBJ1-3	TRBV5-4	CASSQDLGMSGNTIYF
TRBJ1-5	TRBV15	CATSRDKGGYQPQHF